This T cell receptor (beta chain) was sequenced for a study of graft-versus-host responses after intestinal transplantation. Study-level information: Recipients received multivisceral, liver-intestinal, or isolated intestinal transplants. Each recipient received anti-thymocyte globulin induction, then tacrolimus and steroids for approximately 3 years. The study's findings and limits: Recipient marrow showed GvH clones, some seen first in ileum or blood. Early declines in HvG clones that occurred post-transplant were associated with peak circulating GvH clone levels.

Germline V lookup: CDR1 MNHEY, CDR2 SVGAGI. CDR3 length: 15 amino acids. The trim removed 6 bases at V and 3 bases at J, leaving 6 bases unmatched. This clone occurred once. Antigen unknown. Sequencing used immunoSEQ multiplex PCR; TCRdb keeps in-frame clones, though not all of them. The profile shows about 86,000 clones, less than 90% of them singletons. The J gene is TRBJ2-1, the V gene TRBV6-5; 9 bases are shared with TRBD1. The clonotype was recovered from a human donor who was the organ donor for an intestinal transplant. Sample: unstimulated CD4+ T cells sorted from spleen or lymph node cells, taken before transplant. In DNA form, the CDR3 reads TGTGCCAGCAGATCCGACAGGGGGGGCTACAATGAGCAGTTCTTC. Its translation: CASRSDRGGYNEQFF.